This T cell receptor beta chain was obtained from a study of blood T cell repertoires in COVID-19. The overall study: The analysed material was cDNA or gDNA that came from T cells, B-cell-depleted T cells, or PBMCs.

Germline V gene data show CDR1 as SGHTA and CDR2 as FQGNSA. The CDR3 totals 15 residues. The trim removed 5 bases at V and 10 bases at J, leaving 13 bases unmatched. The data were produced by immunoSEQ multiplex PCR, yet TCRdb's version contains in-frame clones alone and is incomplete. Here the sample spans 160,000 or so clones, 80% being singletons. The J gene is TRBJ1-5, the V gene TRBV7-2, with 8 bases that match TRBD1. The sequence derives from a man aged 55 to 70 with acute or convalescent COVID-19. The sequenced material came from peripheral blood. The CDR3 is CASSVSDRVVGPQHF. In DNA, the CDR3 is TGTGCCAGCAGCGTCTCGGACAGGGTGGTGGGTCCCCAGCATTTT.